The clone carrying this TCR beta chain was counted ten times or more. Its antigen is not known. The record originates from a study of T cell repertoires in cytomegalovirus infection. Study-wide results and limits: There were HLA-C-restricted CMV-specific TCR beta clonotypes dominating the ex vivo response.

TCRdb recomputed calls from the reads with MiXCR, one row per CDR3 protein. The data show 300,000 or so distinct CDR3 sequences, around 9.1% seen once. V gave up 2 bases and J gave up 4 bases, with 15 bases separating them. This CDR3 is built from 14 residues. Per the germline V gene, CDR1 is DFQATT and CDR2 is SNEGSKA (reference sequence). The TCR comes from a human donor in good health (CMV status not recorded). Some clones in this sample may be carry-over from other donors' samples. Source material: PBMCs. The rearrangement links TRBV20-1 to TRBJ2-7, with D possibly matching TRBD2 (5 bases). CDR3 in amino acids: CSARSMGRGYEQYF. CDR3 DNA sequence: TGCAGTGCTAGATCAATGGGAAGAGGGTACGAGCAGTACTTC.